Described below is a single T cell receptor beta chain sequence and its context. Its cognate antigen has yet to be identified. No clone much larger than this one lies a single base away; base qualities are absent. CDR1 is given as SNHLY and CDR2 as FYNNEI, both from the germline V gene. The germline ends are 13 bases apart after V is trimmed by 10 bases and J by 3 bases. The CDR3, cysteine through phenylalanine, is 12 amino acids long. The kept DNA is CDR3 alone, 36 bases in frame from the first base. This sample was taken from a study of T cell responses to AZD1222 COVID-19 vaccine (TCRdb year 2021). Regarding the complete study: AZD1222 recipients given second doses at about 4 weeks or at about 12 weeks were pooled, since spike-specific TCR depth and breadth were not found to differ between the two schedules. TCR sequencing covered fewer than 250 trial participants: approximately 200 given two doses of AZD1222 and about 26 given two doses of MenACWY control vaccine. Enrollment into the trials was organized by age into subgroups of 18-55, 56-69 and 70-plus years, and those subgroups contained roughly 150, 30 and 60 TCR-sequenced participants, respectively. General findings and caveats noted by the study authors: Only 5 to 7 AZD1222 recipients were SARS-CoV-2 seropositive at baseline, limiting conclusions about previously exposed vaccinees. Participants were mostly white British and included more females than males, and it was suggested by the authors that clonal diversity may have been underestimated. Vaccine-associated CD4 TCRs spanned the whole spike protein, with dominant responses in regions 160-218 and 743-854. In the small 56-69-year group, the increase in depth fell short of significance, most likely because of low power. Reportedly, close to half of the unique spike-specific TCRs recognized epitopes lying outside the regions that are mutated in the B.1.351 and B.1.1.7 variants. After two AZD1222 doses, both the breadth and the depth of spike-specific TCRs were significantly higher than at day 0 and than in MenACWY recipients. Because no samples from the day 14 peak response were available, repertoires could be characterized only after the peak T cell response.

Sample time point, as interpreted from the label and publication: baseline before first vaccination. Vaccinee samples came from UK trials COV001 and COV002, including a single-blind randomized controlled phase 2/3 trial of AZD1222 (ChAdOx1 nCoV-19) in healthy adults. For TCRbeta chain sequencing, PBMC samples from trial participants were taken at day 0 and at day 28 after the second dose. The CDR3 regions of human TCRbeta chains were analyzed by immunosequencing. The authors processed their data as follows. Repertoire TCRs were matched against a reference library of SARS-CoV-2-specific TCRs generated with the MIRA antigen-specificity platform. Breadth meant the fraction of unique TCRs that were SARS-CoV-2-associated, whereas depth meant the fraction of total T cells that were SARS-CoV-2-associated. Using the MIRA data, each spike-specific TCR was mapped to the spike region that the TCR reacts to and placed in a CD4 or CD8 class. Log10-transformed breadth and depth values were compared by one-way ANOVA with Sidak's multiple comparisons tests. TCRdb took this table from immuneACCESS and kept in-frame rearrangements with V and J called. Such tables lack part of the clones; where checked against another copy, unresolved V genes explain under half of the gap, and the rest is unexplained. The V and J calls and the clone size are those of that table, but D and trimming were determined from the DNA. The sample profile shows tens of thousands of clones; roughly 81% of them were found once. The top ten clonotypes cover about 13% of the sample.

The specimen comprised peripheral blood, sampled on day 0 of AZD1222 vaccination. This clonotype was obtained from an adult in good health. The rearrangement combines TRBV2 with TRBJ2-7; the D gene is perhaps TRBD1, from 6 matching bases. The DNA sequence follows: TGTGCCATTTCAGGGGACGTCTACGAGCAGTACTTC. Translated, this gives CAISGDVYEQYF. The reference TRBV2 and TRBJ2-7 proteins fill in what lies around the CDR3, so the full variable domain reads EPEVTQTPSHQVTQMGQEVILRCVPISNHLYFYWYRQILGQKVEFLVSFYNNEISEKSEIFDDQFSVERPDGSNFTLKIRSTKLEDSAMYFCAISGDVYEQYFGPGTRLTVT.